This T cell receptor (beta chain) was recorded in a study of blood T cell repertoires in COVID-19. Germline CDR1 SQVTM, CDR2 ANQGSEA. The CDR3 is made up of 11 amino acids. J gave up 6 bases and V 7 bases, and 3 bases lay outside the gene matches. TCRdb keeps only in-frame clones here, not all; method: immunoSEQ multiplex PCR. The top ten hold almost 4% of the sample, which has about 320,000 clones, 90% to 95% seen once. Sequenced material: PBMCs or T cells enriched from blood (not recorded which). This rearrangement joins TRBV29-1 to TRBJ1-2, with 9 bases identical to TRBD1. This TCR was recovered from a woman aged 25 to 39 who had been exposed to COVID-19. The DNA for the CDR3 is TGCAGCGCCCGGACAGGGGATGGCTACACCTTC. Protein: CSARTGDGYTF.